This T cell receptor (beta chain) comes out of a study of blood T cells in healthy people across ages. Turning to the study itself: Every two T cells gave about one barcoded beta molecule via template switching. General study findings and limits: Relative to aged donors, long-lived donors carried more naive CD4+ cells and displayed higher diversity.

It was with a sample-barcoded 5' primer and a J-beta primer mix that a second PCR of about 6 to 11 cycles was run. TCRdb redid the calling of the 5' RACE reads with MiXCR, one entry per CDR3 protein. The sample yields around 970,000 distinct CDR3 sequences, roughly 51% seen once. Germline lookup yields CDR1 MNHEY and CDR2 SMNVEV (reference sequence). The CDR3 covers 15 residues. V lost 5 bases, J lost 6 bases, and 14 bases lay in between. Details on this clonotype: Its antigen is undetermined.

The clonotype originates from an older woman in good health. The specimen was blood. The J gene is TRBJ2-6, the V gene TRBV27; weak D call: TRBD1 (5 bases). The CDR3 nucleotides are TGTGCCAGCAGTAACCAGGGTTCAGAGGCCAACGTCCTGACTTTC. This codes for CASSNQGSEANVLTF.